This entry describes one TCR beta chain. What antigen it recognizes has not been identified. The input lacks base qualities; no much larger clone sits a single base away. The data were taken from a study of shared clonotypes between healthy human individuals (dated by TCRdb to 2020 to 2022). For the wider study: A couple of women and three men aged 18 to 49 years were included in the cohort. Each donor's leukapheresis produced roughly between roughly 0.9 and 9 billion PBMCs. For each donor, CD4 naive and CD4 memory were each given three plates, CD8 naive was given two plates, and CD8 memory was given one plate. Different laboratories and diverse techniques were used to prepare libraries and sequence TCR repertoires, to increase sequencing depth and limit assay-specific biases. To estimate repertoire size and how much clonotype sharing occurs between individuals, the study deeply sequenced the blood TCR repertoires of five healthy adults. Overall study results and their limits: Compared with non-shared clonotypes, the clonotypes found in all four sorted-subset donors had higher generation probabilities. Sampling was restricted to blood, and TCR repertoires in tissues likely differ from the TCR repertoires found in blood. Based on pairwise subsampling, the degree of clonotype sharing among donors was expected to be affected by sequencing depth. When four donors were compared, the shared fraction of clonotypes was 5% to 6.5% for naive CD4, roughly 3.4% for naive CD8, more than 2% for memory CD4, and 0.4% for memory CD8. Naive subsets generally had larger estimated clonotype richness than memory subsets. Because the study included only a small number of donors, the genetic and exposure-history diversity represented was limited. Incomplete sequencing was indicated by rarefaction of sorted-subset datasets, despite the large sequencing depth.

CD8 naive samples consisted of CD45RO-negative cells that were positively selected for CCR7, yielding a CD45RA+CCR7+ population without TemRA cells. The donors were healthy, HIV-negative adults who had no recently reported acute infections or vaccinations. Every donor was a Caucasian adult residing in Nashville, Tennessee, USA. Blood was obtained by leukapheresis, after which PBMCs were separated by Ficoll-Histopaque density gradient centrifugation and cryopreserved in liquid nitrogen vapor phase. Analytical flow cytometry was used to check the purity and quantity of every magnetically sorted T cell population. Genomic DNA was isolated from every sorted fraction and measured by UV absorbance on a Nanodrop 2000c. Using the deep immunoSEQ assay, multiplex PCR amplified TCR CDR3 regions from genomic DNA. Genomic DNA extracted from each cell subset was distributed evenly over all wells of several immunoSEQ 96-well plates, and each plate served as one replicate. For sorted subsets, each replicate PCR was loaded with about 0.2 ug genomic DNA, equivalent to 30,000 to 35,000 T cell genomes. Purified libraries were measured with a Qubit 3.0 fluorometer, size-checked on a Bioanalyzer 2100, and measured again with the KAPA Library Quantification kit. Every immunoSEQ 96-well plate was sequenced on a separate single-read 150-cycle Illumina NextSeq 550 flow cell. The authors processed their data as follows. Because only junctional sequences without quality scores were contained in the immunoSEQ output, filtering matching that applied to full-length reads could not be performed. To assign V/J genes and CDR3, sequences were annotated against IMGT germline references using PyIR, a Python wrapper for IgBLAST v1.9. Reads were filtered out if the reads had weak V/J assignments (E-value above 1e-6), no CDR3, stop codons, out-of-frame junctions, or ambiguous translated residues. A V3J clonotype was defined by an identical inferred V gene, J gene, and CDR3 amino acid sequence. To compute the percentage overlap between repertoires, the number of shared unique clonotypes was divided by the size of the smaller repertoire. Richness of each repertoire was evaluated using RTK rarefaction, the Chao1 estimator, and Recon v2.1 estimates of unobserved clonotypes. Generation probabilities were computed with OLGA for all TCRbeta clonotypes obtained by the gDNA method from several donors. TCRdb re-hosts the immuneACCESS table, in-frame sequences only. Its copies lack some clones; in the studies checked, an unresolved V gene accounts for under half of them, and the cause for the rest is not known. V, J and clone size are those of that table, while D and trimming were read from the DNA. For this sample there are about 2.1 million clones; approximately 94% appear just once. Roughly 1.8% of the sample is taken by the ten largest.

Between the V and J ends, shortened by 5 bases and 5 bases respectively, the junction contains 13 bases. According to the germline V gene, CDR1 reads MNHEY and CDR2 reads SVGAGI. The cysteine opens and the phenylalanine closes a CDR3 of 13 amino acids. The sequence is cut down to CDR3 DNA, 39 bases in frame from base 1. The sequenced sample consisted of naive CD8+ T cells from PBMCs. The sample's cell subset or site label, decoded: CD45RA+CCR7+. This sequence originates from a man between 18 and 35 years old in good health. Some clones in this sample may be carry-over from other donors' samples. The chain was built from TRBV6-5 and TRBJ2-7; a tentative D call is TRBD2 (6 bases match). The encoded CDR3 is CASSPRRRDEQYF. The DNA is as follows: TGTGCCAGCAGTCCCCGGAGGAGGGACGAGCAGTACTTC.